This entry features one T cell receptor (beta chain) sequence. 60 Vbeta and 13 Jbeta primers were used in PCR. Only in-frame clones appear in the TCRdb table, and some are missing; sequencing was by immunoSEQ multiplex PCR. The table records some 89,000 clones, 85% of them present only once. These data are taken from a study of cytomegalovirus exposure and HLA in healthy donors. The V segment lost 3 bases and the J segment 7 bases; nucleotides outside the gene matches: 6. This CDR3 contains 14 residues. Germline values: CDR1 LNHDA, CDR2 SQIVND (reference sequence). The J gene is TRBJ2-1, the V gene TRBV19; 7 bases align to TRBD2. The TCR originated in a man in his forties or fifties in good health and CMV-seropositive. Sequences were obtained from PBMCs. The CDR3 DNA reads as TGTGCCAGTAGTATCCCCGGGGGGTGGAATGAGCAGTTCTTC. Translated: CASSIPGGWNEQFF.